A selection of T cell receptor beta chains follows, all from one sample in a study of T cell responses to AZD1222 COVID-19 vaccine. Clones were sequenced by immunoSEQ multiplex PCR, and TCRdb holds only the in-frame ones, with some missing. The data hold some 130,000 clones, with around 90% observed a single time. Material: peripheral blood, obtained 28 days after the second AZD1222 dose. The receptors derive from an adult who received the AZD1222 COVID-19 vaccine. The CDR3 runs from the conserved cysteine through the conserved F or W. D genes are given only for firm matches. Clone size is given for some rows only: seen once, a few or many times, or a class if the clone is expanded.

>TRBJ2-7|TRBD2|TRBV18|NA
CASSSGSGRAGEQYF
TGTGCCAGCTCATCAGGGAGCGGGAGGGCAGGCGAGCAGTACTTC
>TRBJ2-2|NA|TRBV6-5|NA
CASRRRGGLAGELFF
TGTGCCAGCAGGCGTAGAGGTGGGCTCGCCGGGGAGCTGTTTTTT
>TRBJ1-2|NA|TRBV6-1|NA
CASSEAGIGYTF
TGTGCCAGCAGTGAAGCTGGCATTGGCTACACCTTC
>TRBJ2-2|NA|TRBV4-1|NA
CASSQQGSVTGELFF
TGCGCCAGCAGCCAACAGGGGTCGGTCACCGGGGAGCTGTTTTTT
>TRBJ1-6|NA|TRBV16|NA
CASSPPGLSPLHF
TGTGCCAGCAGCCCGCCGGGACTCTCACCCCTCCACTTT
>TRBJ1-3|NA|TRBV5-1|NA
CASSLALGALGNTIYF
TGCGCCAGCAGCTTGGCTCTGGGGGCGCTGGGAAACACCATATATTTT
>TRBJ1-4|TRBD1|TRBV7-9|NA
CASSARDRGLRNEKLFF
TGTGCCAGCAGCGCCCGGGACAGGGGGCTAAGGAATGAAAAACTGTTTTTT
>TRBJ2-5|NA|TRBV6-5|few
CASMEETQYF
TGTGCCAGCATGGAAGAGACCCAGTACTTC
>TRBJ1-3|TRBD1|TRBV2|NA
CASSMGQGIGNTIYF
TGTGCCAGCAGTATGGGACAGGGGATCGGAAACACCATATATTTT
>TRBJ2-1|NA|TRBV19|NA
CASTWDRPNEQFF
TGTGCCAGTACCTGGGACCGGCCCAATGAGCAGTTCTTC
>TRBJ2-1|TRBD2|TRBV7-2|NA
CASSLLSGTSDEQFF
TGTGCCAGCAGCTTGTTATCCGGGACTAGCGATGAGCAGTTCTTC
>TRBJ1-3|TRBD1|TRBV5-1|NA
CASSFSDREGNTIYF
TGCGCCAGCAGCTTCTCGGACAGGGAAGGAAACACCATATATTTT
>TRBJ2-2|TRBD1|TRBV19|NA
CATRQGINTGELFF
TGTGCCACCCGACAGGGGATAAACACCGGGGAGCTGTTTTTT
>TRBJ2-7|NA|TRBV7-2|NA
CASSFTPHTGSEQYF
TGTGCCAGCAGTTTCACCCCCCACACAGGTTCCGAGCAGTACTTC
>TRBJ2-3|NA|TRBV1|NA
CTSSQGGGAGVKDTQYF
TGCACCAGCAGCCAAGGGGGAGGCGCGGGAGTTAAAGATACGCAGTATTTT